A single T cell receptor (beta chain) is shown here with its context. Antigen specificity is unknown. This sample is drawn from a study of STAT5B mutations in CD4+ large granular lymphocyte leukemia. Study summary: Healthy donors showed HLA-associated enrichment of the CDR3 'QG' motif.

With 6 bases removed from V and 7 bases from J, the gap between germline ends came to 19 bases. The CDR3 runs to 15 residues. Germline CDR1 reads MNHEY; CDR2 reads SVGAGI. Findings of the study overall: 8/27 top patient clones versus 2/35 control clones were TRBV06-family.

Sequencing used immunoSEQ multiplex PCR; TCRdb keeps in-frame clones, though not all of them. The data show tens of thousands of clones, 81% seen once. Sequencing was done on a sample of CD4+ T cells from blood buffy coats. The chain joins TRBV6-5 to TRBJ1-5; no firm D call. This clonotype was sampled from a human donor in good health. This chain's CDR3 is CASSKTAKGAQPQHF. The CDR3 nucleotides read TGTGCCAGCAGCAAGACGGCAAAGGGAGCCCAGCCCCAGCATTTT.